The following is a TCR beta chain sequence with its context. Its target is not known. Then a second PCR, running about 6 to 12 cycles, was carried out with a sample-barcoded 5' primer and a J-beta primer mix. Each cDNA molecule carried a tag from a template-switch adaptor that contained 12 random nucleotides. TCRdb reanalysed the 5' RACE reads using MiXCR and keeps one entry per CDR3 protein. The data contain roughly 830,000 distinct CDR3 sequences, 55% to 65% of them singletons. The data stem from a study of blood T cells in healthy people across ages. Study-wide findings and caveats: Estimated diversity that came from one million T cells was considered an underestimate.

Staff drew roughly 10 milliliters of peripheral blood from each donor. Per sample, at least 5 micrograms of total RNA were extracted. The material sequenced was blood. This TCR derives from a man aged 25 to 40 in good health.

The CDR3 reads CASSIASNYGYTF. The CDR3 DNA is TGTGCCAGCAGCATCGCTAGTAACTATGGCTACACCTTC. The chain employs TRBV4-2 and TRBJ1-2; D ambiguous. The CDR3 runs 13 residues. Germline values: CDR1 LGHNA, CDR2 YNFKEQ. V was pared by 5 bases and J by 1 base, with 8 bases between.